What follows are 3 T cell receptor beta chains derived from one specimen sequenced in a study of T cells after yellow fever vaccination. MiXCR, run by TCRdb on the 5' RACE reads, gives a single entry per CDR3 protein. The sample carries some 260,000 distinct CDR3 sequences, around 4.9% recorded once. The sequences come from CD4+ T cells sorted from PBMCs, collected on the day of the yellow fever booster vaccination. The origin of the receptors is a man aged 18-30 years who received the YFV17D yellow fever vaccine.

This clonotype was counted ten times or more. The J gene is TRBJ2-5, the V gene TRBV5-1; D could derive from TRBD1 or TRBD2 (5 bases each). This CDR3 is 13 amino acids long. The V end lost 8 bases, the J end lost 2 bases, and 13 bases lay between the germline ends. Germline CDR1 and CDR2: SGHRS and YFSETQ. The CDR3 region has the DNA TGCGCCAGTCGGGGTGAGGGGCAAGAGACCCAGTACTTC. This encodes CASRGEGQETQYF.

This clonotype was detected ten times or more. The chain is built from TRBV5-1 and TRBJ2-4, with D perhaps TRBD1 (7 bases). The germline V gene encodes CDR1 SGHRS and CDR2 YFSETQ. V was trimmed by 4 bases and J by 5 bases, leaving 13 bases between them. The length of the CDR3 is 14 residues. CDR3 sequence reads: CASSGGTAENIQYF. For the CDR3, the DNA is TGCGCCAGCAGCGGCGGGACAGCAGAAAACATTCAGTACTTC.

Many counts were recorded for this clonotype. This rearrangement joins TRBV4-1 to TRBJ2-3, with D perhaps TRBD1 or TRBD2 (6 bases each). The CDR3 runs 15 residues. In germline, CDR1 is MGHRA, CDR2 YSYEKL. V was pared by 0 bases and J by 5 bases, with 12 bases between. The CDR3 is CASSQDGGGGDTQYF. CDR3 nucleotides: TGCGCCAGCAGCCAAGATGGAGGGGGAGGAGATACGCAGTATTTT.